This entry is about one T cell receptor beta chain. The antigen remains undetermined. This entry belongs to a study of persistence of HIV-infected CD4 T cells. Study-wide points: Antigen-responding cells were enriched for degenerate expanded CDR3beta sequences. CMV- and Gag-responding cells had lower TCRbeta richness than CD3/CD28-responding cells.

Overlapping HIV-1 Gag 15-mer peptides at about 1 ug per peptide per mL were used. CD40L-negative CD69-negative CD45RO-high memory CD4+ T cells were sorted as populations depleted of antigen-responding cells. Adults with HIV-1 started suppressive ART while chronically infected. Donors had CD4+ T cell counts above 400 cells/uL and were CMV-seropositive. The libraries were made with immunoSEQ version 4 in survey mode. Here immunoSEQ multiplex PCR was the method, and the copy in TCRdb shows in-frame clones only, minus some. The sample gives about 64,000 clones, roughly 75% of which show up once; about 1.8% is in the top ten. The TCR was taken from an adult man with HIV who was CMV-seropositive. The sample was CD4+ T cells sorted from PBMCs after approximately 20-hour stimulation, taken from a patient who received antiretroviral therapy.

The CDR3 is CASSLDRDYGYTF. CDR3 coding DNA: TGTGCCAGCAGTTTGGACAGGGACTATGGCTACACCTTC. The chain has TRBV6-5 and TRBJ1-2; TRBD1 matches at 8 bases. Looked up from germline, CDR1 is MNHEY and CDR2 is SVGAGI. J was trimmed by 3 bases and V by 4 bases; bases with no gene match: 1. The CDR3 has 13 amino acids.